This is a list of T cell receptor beta chains from one sample in a study of T cell changes during pregnancy in multiple sclerosis. Sequencing used immunoSEQ multiplex PCR; TCRdb keeps in-frame clones, though not all of them. This table has tens of thousands of clones, 80% to 95% appearing once. This specimen was CD4+ T cells from peripheral blood mononuclear cells, taken before pregnancy. These receptors all come from a female donor with multiple sclerosis, enrolled in a pregnancy study. Each CDR3 is given with its conserved first and last residue. Fields, in order: CDR3 DNA, CDR3 protein, V gene, clone size, J gene, D gene. D genes are given only for firm matches. The size entry is marked missing in some rows and otherwise reads once, few, many or a size class.

TGTGCCAGCAGTTATGCGGGTAATGAAAAACTGTTTTTT,CASSYAGNEKLFF,TRBV6-6,NA,TRBJ1-4,NA
TGCGCCAGCAGCTCTTTAGGACTAGCGGGCTACGAGCAGTACTTC,CASSSLGLAGYEQYF,TRBV4-1,NA,TRBJ2-7,TRBD2
TGCGCCAGCAGCCAAGATTCCCATCTGACAGCAAACTCATACTATGGCTACACCTTC,CASSQDSHLTANSYYGYTF,TRBV4-3,NA,TRBJ1-2,NA
TGTGCCAGCAGCGCGATAGCGGGAGGCGGCTACAATGAGCAGTTCTTC,CASSAIAGGGYNEQFF,TRBV7-3,NA,TRBJ2-1,TRBD2
TGTGCCAGCGGACAGGGAGGGTCCTACGAGCAGTACTTC,CASGQGGSYEQYF,TRBV6-1,NA,TRBJ2-7,NA
TGTGCCAGCAGTTTGGCACAGGGAAACGACGAGCAGTACTTC,CASSLAQGNDEQYF,TRBV28,NA,TRBJ2-7,NA
TGTGCCAGCAGCTTAGTAGGGAAAGCCCCGAGGGGGGCTTTCTTT,CASSLVGKAPRGAFF,TRBV11-2,NA,TRBJ1-1,NA
TGTGCCAGCGGGACAGGCTATGGCTACACCTTC,CASGTGYGYTF,TRBV28,NA,TRBJ1-2,TRBD1
TGTGCCAGCAGCTCAGCGCGGGGTTACGAGCAGTACTTC,CASSSARGYEQYF,TRBV7-2,NA,TRBJ2-7,NA
TGCGCCAGCGCCGAGGGACAAAACTCCTACAATGAGCAGTTCTTC,CASAEGQNSYNEQFF,TRBV5-1,NA,TRBJ2-1,NA
TGTGCCAGCAGTGAAAGGGGGACAGGGCATTTGGGATCCTCTGGAAACACCATATATTTT,CASSERGTGHLGSSGNTIYF,TRBV2,NA,TRBJ1-3,TRBD1
TGTGCCAGTAGTACTATCGGACAGGGGGGCACTGAAGCTTTCTTT,CASSTIGQGGTEAFF,TRBV19,NA,TRBJ1-1,TRBD1
TGCGCCAGCAGCCAAGATGGGACACCGAGAGGGACCTACGAGCAGTACTTC,CASSQDGTPRGTYEQYF,TRBV4-1,NA,TRBJ2-7,NA
TGCGCCAGCAGCATACGACAGGGCGGGGAGACCCAGTACTTC,CASSIRQGGETQYF,TRBV5-1,few,TRBJ2-5,TRBD1
TGCGCCAGCAGCTTCGGGGGTCGGGAGACCCAGTACTTC,CASSFGGRETQYF,TRBV5-1,NA,TRBJ2-5,NA
TGTGCCAGCAGTGAAGCCGCATTAGGACAGGGGTATAGCAATCAGCCCCAGCATTTT,CASSEAALGQGYSNQPQHF,TRBV2,NA,TRBJ1-5,TRBD1
TGTGCCAGCAGCTCCCTCGGGACAGATTATGGCTACACCTTC,CASSSLGTDYGYTF,TRBV7-6,NA,TRBJ1-2,TRBD1
TGTGCCAGTAGGGGGGACAGAGGTGGAAACACCATATATTTT,CASRGDRGGNTIYF,TRBV19,NA,TRBJ1-3,TRBD1
TGTGCCATCAGTGAGGGCGACAGACTGAACACTGAAGCTTTCTTT,CAISEGDRLNTEAFF,TRBV10-3,few,TRBJ1-1,NA
TGTGCCAGCAGCTTGAACGGACAGGGGAACTACGAGCAGTACTTC,CASSLNGQGNYEQYF,TRBV5-5,NA,TRBJ2-7,TRBD1
TGTGCCAGCTGGGACAGTAACACCGGGGAGCTGTTTTTT,CASWDSNTGELFF,TRBV28,NA,TRBJ2-2,TRBD1
TGTGCCAGCAGTCTACGCCTAGCGACAGGGGACGAGCAGTACTTC,CASSLRLATGDEQYF,TRBV25-1,NA,TRBJ2-7,TRBD1
TGTGCCATCAGTGAGTCCGGTGGCGCGGGGAACGAGCAGTACTTC,CAISESGGAGNEQYF,TRBV10-3,NA,TRBJ2-7,NA
TGTGCCAGCAGCAAGCGACAGGGGGTTGGCACAGATACGCAGTATTTT,CASSKRQGVGTDTQYF,TRBV7-6,NA,TRBJ2-3,TRBD1
TGTGCCAGCAGCTTTTTCGGCGGGGCAGAGGTCTACGAGCAGTACTTC,CASSFFGGAEVYEQYF,TRBV7-6,NA,TRBJ2-7,NA
TGTGCCAGTAGTATTGACTTGAGCTCCTACAATGAGCAGTTCTTC,CASSIDLSSYNEQFF,TRBV19,NA,TRBJ2-1,NA
TGCGCCAGCAGCCCCAGGACTAGCGGGGGGGAAGAGACCCAGTACTTC,CASSPRTSGGEETQYF,TRBV5-1,NA,TRBJ2-5,TRBD2
TGTGCCAGCAGTTACTCCTCCCGGGATGAGCAGTTCTTC,CASSYSSRDEQFF,TRBV6-6,once,TRBJ2-1,NA
TGTGCCAGCAGCTTGCCAGGGGTAGCAGCAGATACGCAGTATTTT,CASSLPGVAADTQYF,TRBV5-4,NA,TRBJ2-3,NA
TGTGCCAGCAGTTTAGAGGCAAGCTCCTACGAGCAGTACTTC,CASSLEASSYEQYF,TRBV28,NA,TRBJ2-7,NA
TGTGCCAGCTCATTTACAGGGTCAACTAATGAAAAACTGTTTTTT,CASSFTGSTNEKLFF,TRBV18,NA,TRBJ1-4,NA
TGTGCCTGGAGTGTGGGACTGAACCTAGCGGGAGAAGACCAGTACTTC,CAWSVGLNLAGEDQYF,TRBV30,NA,TRBJ2-5,TRBD2
TGTGCCAGCAGTGATCAGGTAAACCAGCCCCAGCATTTT,CASSDQVNQPQHF,TRBV6-1,NA,TRBJ1-5,NA
TGTGCCAGCAGCCCGTCCTCCGGGGCGGGGACCGGGGAGCTGTTTTTT,CASSPSSGAGTGELFF,TRBV7-2,once,TRBJ2-2,NA
TGCAGCGTTGGCCAGGGGAATTCACCCCTCCACTTT,CSVGQGNSPLHF,TRBV29-1,NA,TRBJ1-6,NA
TGTGCCAGCGGCCAAAGGGGGGGTCGGGTGACCGGGGAGCTGTTTTTT,CASGQRGGRVTGELFF,TRBV9,NA,TRBJ2-2,NA
TGCAGCGTTGCCGGAGTTGGAGAGACCCAGTACTTC,CSVAGVGETQYF,TRBV29-1,NA,TRBJ2-5,NA
TGTGCCAGTAGTTTACTAGCGGGGGGGCCTGTCGGGGAGCTGTTTTTT,CASSLLAGGPVGELFF,TRBV19,NA,TRBJ2-2,TRBD2
TGTGCCAGTAGTATAATGGGCACGAACACCGGGGAGCTGTTTTTT,CASSIMGTNTGELFF,TRBV19,NA,TRBJ2-2,NA
TGTGCCAGCAGTGGACAGGAGTACCAGCCCCAGCATTTT,CASSGQEYQPQHF,TRBV2,NA,TRBJ1-5,NA
TGTGCCAGCAGCCCTCCCGGACAGGGGGCGTTGAAGACCCAGTACTTC,CASSPPGQGALKTQYF,TRBV5-4,NA,TRBJ2-5,TRBD1
TGTGCCAGCAGTTATTGGGCAGGGGTAACGAATGAGCAGTTCTTC,CASSYWAGVTNEQFF,TRBV6-6,NA,TRBJ2-1,NA
TGTGCCAGCAGTGTTCAGGGGGCTGAAGCTTTCTTT,CASSVQGAEAFF,TRBV2,NA,TRBJ1-1,TRBD1
TGTGCCAGCAGCACCACAGGGGGCGGGGACACTGAAGCTTTCTTT,CASSTTGGGDTEAFF,TRBV7-9,NA,TRBJ1-1,TRBD1
TGTGCCAGCAGTTCGAGTCCCGGGACAGGGAACTATGGCTACACCTTC,CASSSSPGTGNYGYTF,TRBV28,NA,TRBJ1-2,TRBD1
TGTGCCAGCGCCGCTTGGAGGGACAGTCCCAACTTT,CASAAWRDSPNF,TRBV2,NA,TRBJ1-6,TRBD1
TGTGCCAGCAGCAAAGGTCAACCCTGCTTAATAGCGGGAGGGCGGTTGAAAACCGGGGAGCTGTTTTTT,CASSKGQPCLIAGGRLKTGELFF,TRBV21-1,NA,TRBJ2-2,NA
TGTGCCAGCAGCTTAGAGCAGCTAGGCATTTTGGGGGAGCTGTTTTTT,CASSLEQLGILGELFF,TRBV7-8,NA,TRBJ2-2,NA
TGTGCCAGCAGCCCGTGGGGGGACGAAAAACTGTTTTTT,CASSPWGDEKLFF,TRBV9,NA,TRBJ1-4,NA
TGTGCCAGCAGCTCGACTAGCGGGCGACCCACAGATACGCAGTATTTT,CASSSTSGRPTDTQYF,TRBV7-9,once,TRBJ2-3,TRBD2
TGTGCCAGCAGCGCCACCGAGGGAAACATTCAGTACTTC,CASSATEGNIQYF,TRBV7-2,few,TRBJ2-4,NA